The 5 T cell receptor beta chains reported below all come from one sample, sequenced in a study of PD-L1 blockade in urothelial cancer (dated by TCRdb to the late 2010s). Receptor amplification or capture employed the immunoSEQ multiplex PCR assay. Here the immuneACCESS table is served through TCRdb, limited to in-frame sequences with V and J called. Missing clones are a known gap in these copies; in checked studies unresolved V genes cover under half, and the rest lacks a known reason. The sample includes roughly 51,000 clones, with about four fifths observed a single time. The ten largest make up about 9.4% of the sample. The time point label of this sample denotes: pretreatment peripheral blood. Sequenced here: PBMCs, sampled around atezolizumab (anti-PD-L1) treatment. The receptors shown here come from an older man with urothelial cancer.

The chain uses TRBV11-1 and TRBJ2-5; 11 nucleotides match TRBD1. Germline lookup yields CDR1 SGHAT and CDR2 FQDESV (reference sequence). This CDR3 is 14 amino acids long. J gave up 6 bases and V 5 bases, and 5 bases lay outside the gene matches. This CDR3 reads CASSPGQGEKTQYF. CDR3 DNA sequence: TGTGCCAGCAGCCCGGGACAGGGGGAAAAGACCCAGTACTTC.

In this sample, this clone turned up once. The V call is TRBV18, the J call TRBJ2-3, with TRBD1 matching over 8 bases. In germline, CDR1 is KGHSH, CDR2 LQKENI. The CDR3 totals 16 residues. With 4 bases clipped from V and 2 bases from J, the junction kept 8 bases outside the gene matches. CDR3 amino acids: CASSLRQGSFTDTQYF. The CDR3 nucleotides are TGTGCCAGCTCACTCCGACAGGGGAGTTTCACAGATACGCAGTATTTT.

The chain has TRBV28 and TRBJ2-3; TRBD2 matches at 9 bases. Germline values: CDR1 MDHEN, CDR2 SYDVKM. The CDR3 contains 15 residues. Germline trimming cut 7 bases from V and 4 bases from J; bases unmatched to any gene: 9. DNA of the CDR3: TGTGCCAGCACGGGGCGGGAGGGCCTTGCAGATACGCAGTATTTT. Its protein is CASTGREGLADTQYF.

The chain combines TRBV7-9 with TRBJ2-2, with 7 positions matching TRBD2. The V and J ends lost 5 bases and 4 bases, in that order; junction bases with no gene match: 7. The CDR3 runs to 15 residues. Germline CDR1 is SEHNR and CDR2 is FQNEAQ (reference sequence). In DNA, the CDR3 is TGTGCCAGCAGCCCGAGGGGAGGGCTCACCGGGGAGCTGTTTTTT. Amino acids: CASSPRGGLTGELFF. Using reference TRBV7-9 and TRBJ2-2 for the parts outside the CDR3, the full variable domain is DTGVSQNPRHKITKRGQNVTFRCDPISEHNRLYWYRQTLGQGPEFLTYFQNEAQLEKSRLLSDRFSAERPKGSFSTLEIQRTEQGDSAMYLCASSPRGGLTGELFFGEGSRLTVL.

The V and J genes are TRBV7-9 and TRBJ1-4; 8 bases match TRBD1. Germline-derived CDR1 and CDR2 are SEHNR and FQNEAQ (reference sequence). The CDR3 is made up of 18 amino acids. V shed 0 bases, J shed 3 bases, and the junction held 9 bases outside the gene matches. CDR3 sequence: CASSLAWTGFSANEKLFF. The CDR3 nucleotides are TGTGCCAGCAGCTTAGCCTGGACAGGGTTCTCGGCTAATGAAAAACTGTTTTTT.